This entry concerns a single T cell receptor beta chain. Antigen: not known. Assay used: immunoSEQ multiplex PCR; TCRdb lists only in-frame clones, some missing. Of 90,000 or so clones listed, under 95% were seen once; the top ten hold roughly 8.4%. A history of autoimmune disease or systemic immunosuppression excluded patients. The data derive from a study of OX40 agonist ivuxolimab in advanced cancers. Study in general: The dose-escalation cohort was roughly 84% male, with a mean age of around 60 years, ranging roughly 20 to 90. Study results and limitations: At 0.1 to 3.0 mg/kg and by week 6, CD4+ and CD8+ T cells in the blood had expanded clonally. On average, a greater number of expanded clones characterised CD8+ T cells relative to CD4+.

Deletions cut 4 bases from V and 3 bases from J, with 13 bases between. In germline, CDR1 is MDHEN, CDR2 SYDVKM. The CDR3 is made up of 14 amino acids. This sequence originates from an adult with an advanced solid tumor such as melanoma, head and neck, liver or kidney cancer. The chain uses TRBV28 and TRBJ2-7; the D is unclear. The sequences come from CD4+ or CD8+ T cells sorted from blood, collected in a trial of the OX40 agonist ivuxolimab. The CDR3 DNA sequence: TGTGCCAGCAGTTCGGCCGGGTTGGGCTACGAGCAGTACTTC. Its translation: CASSSAGLGYEQYF. Variable domain in full (rest from reference TRBV28 and TRBJ2-7): DVKVTQSSRYLVKRTGEKVFLECVQDMDHENMFWYRQDPGLGLRLIYFSYDVKMKEKGDIPEGYSVSREKKERFSLILESASTNQTSMYLCASSSAGLGYEQYFGPGTRLTVT.